The rows below give T cell receptor beta chains drawn from one sample of a study of T cells after yellow fever vaccination. TCRdb processed the 5' RACE reads anew with MiXCR; each CDR3 protein has one entry. The sample yields 610,000 or so distinct CDR3 sequences, around 12% seen once. This specimen was PBMCs, taken on the day of the yellow fever booster vaccination. These receptors came from a young man who received the YFV17D yellow fever vaccine. Both conserved end residues are part of each CDR3. The order of the fields is CDR3 protein, CDR3 DNA, J gene, clone size, D gene, V gene. D genes are given only for firm matches. Clone sizes are given selectively: once, few, many, or a class where the clone is expanded.

cdr3_aa: CASSLSASETTYEQYF
cdr3_nt: TGTGCCAGCAGTTTATCGGCTAGCGAAACAACCTACGAGCAGTACTTC
j_call: TRBJ2-7
clone_size: NA
d_call: NA
v_call: TRBV27

cdr3_aa: CASSHYHEQYF
cdr3_nt: TGTGCCAGCAGCCATTATCACGAGCAGTACTTC
j_call: TRBJ2-7
clone_size: NA
d_call: NA
v_call: TRBV3-1

cdr3_aa: CASSLEVGGRETQYF
cdr3_nt: TGTGCCAGCAGCTTAGAGGTGGGAGGGAGGGAGACCCAGTACTTC
j_call: TRBJ2-5
clone_size: few
d_call: TRBD2
v_call: TRBV7-2

cdr3_aa: CASSEDVRGHLRNTGELFF
cdr3_nt: TGCGCCAGCAGTGAGGACGTCAGAGGACACTTAAGGAACACCGGGGAGCTGTTTTTT
j_call: TRBJ2-2
clone_size: many
d_call: NA
v_call: TRBV10-2

cdr3_aa: CSARVTSAWGTDTQYF
cdr3_nt: TGCAGTGCTAGAGTTACCTCAGCCTGGGGCACAGATACGCAGTATTTT
j_call: TRBJ2-3
clone_size: few
d_call: NA
v_call: TRBV20-1

cdr3_aa: CASSLTLDSSEAFF
cdr3_nt: TGTGCCAGCAGTTTAACCCTGGACAGCTCTGAAGCTTTCTTT
j_call: TRBJ1-1
clone_size: NA
d_call: NA
v_call: TRBV28

cdr3_aa: CASSAGTSGSLTDTQYF
cdr3_nt: TGCGCCAGCAGCGCCGGGACTAGCGGGAGCCTCACAGATACGCAGTATTTT
j_call: TRBJ2-3
clone_size: NA
d_call: TRBD2
v_call: TRBV5-1

cdr3_aa: CASSHPGGRGRAVVSSYNEQFF
cdr3_nt: TGTGCCAGCAGTCACCCCGGGGGGCGCGGGAGGGCCGTTGTATCCTCCTACAATGAGCAGTTCTTC
j_call: TRBJ2-1
clone_size: many
d_call: TRBD2
v_call: TRBV6-2/TRBV6-3

cdr3_aa: CASSLDPGLETQYF
cdr3_nt: TGTGCCAGCAGCTTAGACCCGGGGTTGGAGACCCAGTACTTC
j_call: TRBJ2-5
clone_size: NA
d_call: NA
v_call: TRBV11-2

cdr3_aa: CANGPRWYETQYF
cdr3_nt: TGTGCCAACGGGCCCCGGTGGTACGAGACCCAGTACTTC
j_call: TRBJ2-5
clone_size: NA
d_call: NA
v_call: TRBV19

cdr3_aa: CSARGGGAGLAAGELFF
cdr3_nt: TGCAGTGCTAGAGGGGGGGGTGCCGGACTAGCGGCCGGGGAGCTGTTTTTT
j_call: TRBJ2-2
clone_size: NA
d_call: TRBD2
v_call: TRBV20-1

cdr3_aa: CATSDPLTSGRYNEQFF
cdr3_nt: TGTGCCACCAGTGATCCACTTACTAGCGGGAGGTATAATGAGCAGTTCTTC
j_call: TRBJ2-1
clone_size: NA
d_call: TRBD2
v_call: TRBV24-1

cdr3_aa: CSARYRGGGRDIQYF
cdr3_nt: TGCAGTGCGAGATATAGAGGCGGGGGGAGGGACATTCAGTACTTC
j_call: TRBJ2-4
clone_size: few
d_call: TRBD2
v_call: TRBV20-1

cdr3_aa: CSALARVQGRNEQFF
cdr3_nt: TGCAGTGCACTAGCCCGAGTTCAGGGGCGTAATGAGCAGTTCTTC
j_call: TRBJ2-1
clone_size: NA
d_call: NA
v_call: TRBV20-1

cdr3_aa: CASSEGVAAYNEQFF
cdr3_nt: TGTGCCAGCTCAGAAGGGGTAGCGGCCTACAATGAGCAGTTCTTC
j_call: TRBJ2-1
clone_size: few
d_call: NA
v_call: TRBV18

cdr3_aa: CASSTRGTNTDTQYF
cdr3_nt: TGTGCCAGCAGCACCCGGGGGACAAACACAGATACGCAGTATTTT
j_call: TRBJ2-3
clone_size: few
d_call: NA
v_call: TRBV3-1

cdr3_aa: CASGGRLADYEQYF
cdr3_nt: TGTGCCAGCGGGGGGCGACTAGCGGATTACGAGCAGTACTTC
j_call: TRBJ2-7
clone_size: once
d_call: TRBD2
v_call: TRBV10-3

cdr3_aa: CSAVVAGLDTQYF
cdr3_nt: TGCAGTGCTGTTGTAGCGGGTTTAGATACGCAGTATTTT
j_call: TRBJ2-3
clone_size: NA
d_call: TRBD2
v_call: TRBV20-1

cdr3_aa: CASSLDMPPNEQFF
cdr3_nt: TGTGCCAGCAGCTTAGACATGCCCCCCAATGAGCAGTTCTTC
j_call: TRBJ2-1
clone_size: NA
d_call: NA
v_call: TRBV7-2

cdr3_aa: CASSSRRFGSEQFF
cdr3_nt: TGTGCCAGCAGCTCGAGACGTTTCGGGAGTGAGCAGTTCTTC
j_call: TRBJ2-1
clone_size: many
d_call: NA
v_call: TRBV7-2

cdr3_aa: CAWSNGLAGADTQYF
cdr3_nt: TGTGCCTGGAGTAACGGGCTAGCGGGAGCAGATACGCAGTATTTT
j_call: TRBJ2-3
clone_size: few
d_call: TRBD2
v_call: TRBV30

cdr3_aa: CASSQDVGRSSSYEQYF
cdr3_nt: TGTGCCAGCAGCCAAGATGTAGGCCGTTCGAGCTCCTACGAGCAGTACTTC
j_call: TRBJ2-7
clone_size: NA
d_call: NA
v_call: TRBV3-1

cdr3_aa: CASSKEARLGLPRCEQYF
cdr3_nt: TGTGCCAGCAGCAAAGAGGCCCGCCTGGGACTACCCCGCTGCGAGCAGTACTTC
j_call: TRBJ2-7
clone_size: few
d_call: NA
v_call: TRBV21-1

cdr3_aa: CATSRPRRTNQPQHF
cdr3_nt: TGTGCCACCAGCAGACCCAGACGGACTAATCAGCCCCAGCATTTT
j_call: TRBJ1-5
clone_size: NA
d_call: NA
v_call: TRBV15

cdr3_aa: CASSLRSDPTNEKLFF
cdr3_nt: TGCGCCAGCAGCCTCCGTTCCGATCCAACTAATGAAAAACTGTTTTTT
j_call: TRBJ1-4
clone_size: NA
d_call: NA
v_call: TRBV5-1